This is a list of T cell receptor beta chains from one sample in a study of long-term antiretroviral therapy in people with HIV. Libraries were prepared by immunoSEQ multiplex PCR; TCRdb keeps only in-frame clonotypes and omits some of them. This sample has 20,000 to 30,000 clones, with 81% found just once. The specimen was unsorted PBMCs, collected 4.4 years after starting antiretroviral therapy. The receptors shown here come from a man under 40 with HIV. The CDR3 runs from the conserved cysteine through the conserved F or W. The D gene is left open where the match is weak.

d_call v_call cdr3_aa
TRBD1 TRBV6-6 CASSYSTGVSTEAFF
NA TRBV6-6 CASSYVAYGYTF
NA TRBV5-1 CASSPGLSLYSHNEQFF
NA TRBV5-6 CASSLEAKTQYF
TRBD1 TRBV19 CASSPRTGEPTEAFF
NA TRBV5-6 CASSKVVLAGELFF
NA TRBV4-3 CASSQDRAGEQFF
TRBD2 TRBV5-6 CASIPSGLADHNEQFF
NA TRBV6-5 CASSYSALPGELFF
NA TRBV13 CASSLRDGRGEQYF